The 26 T cell receptor beta chains given below trace back to one sample, sequenced in a study of blood T cell repertoires in COVID-19 (dated by TCRdb to the early 2020s). Library method: the immunoSEQ multiplex PCR assay. TCRdb limited this immuneACCESS table to in-frame rearrangements with V and J called. A share of clones is missing; checked studies link under half to unresolved V genes, and the rest is unexplained. For this sample the table gives under 200,000 clones, of which roughly 89% were detected only once. The ten largest account for roughly 3.3% of the sample. The specimen sequenced was peripheral blood. These receptors all stem from a man aged 18-30 years with active or convalescent COVID-19.

The CDR3 DNA reads TGTGCCAGCGGCCCCACATACCAAGAGACCCAGTACTTC. Translated: CASGPTYQETQYF. The gene calls are TRBV6-6 and TRBJ2-5, with D unclear. Per the germline V gene, CDR1 is MNHNY and CDR2 is SVGAGI (reference sequence). The CDR3 consists of 13 residues. V lost 8 bases to trimming and J lost 0 bases, with 10 bases between them.

The V and J genes are TRBV5-1 and TRBJ2-7; 10 bases fit TRBD2. Germline CDR1 and CDR2: SGHRS and YFSETQ. With 1 base clipped from V and 0 bases from J, the junction kept 4 bases outside the gene matches. The CDR3 is 16 residues long. CDR3 loop: CASSLWTSGSSYEQYF. CDR3 nucleotides: TGCGCCAGCAGCTTGTGGACTAGCGGTAGCTCCTACGAGCAGTACTTC. Looking up the rest from reference TRBV5-1 and TRBJ2-7 gives the full variable domain: KAGVTQTPRYLIKTRGQQVTLSCSPISGHRSVSWYQQTPGQGLQFLFEYFSETQRNKGNFPGRFSGRQFSNSRSEMNVSTLELGDSALYLCASSLWTSGSSYEQYFGPGTRLTVT.

In regard to this clone: Other DNA sequences in the same sample also yield this CDR3. The CDR3 DNA is TGTGCCAGCAGCGTAGGACAGGGGAACTACGAGCAGTACTTC. This encodes CASSVGQGNYEQYF. The rearrangement joins TRBV9 to TRBJ2-7, with 8 bases that match TRBD1. Trimming removed 0 bases from V and 3 bases from J; junction bases left unmatched: 2. CDR1 and CDR2 from the germline V gene are SGDLS and YYNGEE. CDR3 length: 14 residues.

The chain combines TRBV2 with TRBJ1-2; TRBD1 matches at 12 bases. This CDR3 is 15 amino acids long. Germline CDR1 reads SNHLY; CDR2 reads FYNNEI. Trimming took 2 bases from V and 6 from J; bases not matched to a gene: 4. CDR3 in amino acids: CASSERGQGANGYTF. CDR3 nucleotides: TGTGCCAGCAGTGAAAGGGGACAGGGGGCTAATGGCTACACCTTC.

This sequence joins TRBV2 and TRBJ2-3; 8 bases match TRBD2. After removal of 3 bases from V and 2 bases from J, the junction contained 7 bases not matched to a gene. CDR1 is SNHLY and CDR2 is FYNNEI in the germline V gene. The CDR3 runs to 16 residues. The CDR3 protein is CASSESAGVFTDTQYF. In DNA form, the CDR3 reads TGTGCCAGCAGTGAGTCAGCGGGGGTATTCACAGATACGCAGTATTTT. Variable domain in full (rest from reference TRBV2 and TRBJ2-3): EPEVTQTPSHQVTQMGQEVILRCVPISNHLYFYWYRQILGQKVEFLVSFYNNEISEKSEIFDDQFSVERPDGSNFTLKIRSTKLEDSAMYFCASSESAGVFTDTQYFGPGTRLTVL.

Comment on this clone: At one end the junction does not follow the germline gene, possibly because of a read error. This chain joins TRBV2 and TRBJ1-2; weak D call: TRBD1 (5 bases). The CDR3 contains 13 residues. Germline CDR1 is SNHLY and CDR2 is FYNNEI. CDR3 in DNA: TGTGCCAGCAGAGAAGAAGGACAAGGCGGATCCACCTTC. This encodes CASREEGQGGSTF.

The chain links TRBV11-3 to TRBJ1-2; D is unclear. CDR1 and CDR2 (germline): SGHNT, YENEEA. This CDR3 has 15 amino acids. Trimming took off 5 bases at V and 2 bases at J, with 15 bases between the two ends. The DNA of the CDR3 is TGTGCCAGCAGCCGACTCGAGTTGATGAACTATGGCTACACCTTC. Amino acid sequence: CASSRLELMNYGYTF.

This clone is a singleton in its sample. The chain combines TRBV7-2 with TRBJ1-1; D may be TRBD1 (6 bases). This CDR3 has 13 residues. Germline values: CDR1 SGHTA, CDR2 FQGNSA. Trimming stripped 6 bases from V and 4 bases from J, with 12 bases between. CDR3 amino acids: CASSQGPVTEAFF. CDR3 nucleotide sequence: TGTGCCAGCAGTCAGGGGCCGGTCACTGAAGCTTTCTTT.

The chain has TRBV3-1 (or the pseudogene TRBV3-2) and TRBJ2-1; 7 nucleotides align to TRBD2. This CDR3 region has 16 residues. V lost 1 base, J lost 7 bases, and 10 bases stayed unmatched. CDR1 is LGHDT and CDR2 is YNNKEL in the germline V gene (reference sequence). CDR3 sequence: CASSQGLPRERNEQFF. CDR3 nucleotide sequence: TGTGCCAGCAGCCAAGGACTTCCGCGGGAGCGGAATGAGCAGTTCTTC.

This chain links TRBV27 with TRBJ2-5; TRBD2 aligns across 12 bases. Trimming took 2 bases from V and 7 from J; bases not matched to a gene: 8. This CDR3 is 16 amino acids long. The germline gives CDR1 MNHEY, CDR2 SMNVEV (reference sequence). CDR3 bases: TGTGCCAGCAGTTTAAGTCTAGCGGGGGGGCTGGGGACCCAGTACTTC. Amino acid sequence: CASSLSLAGGLGTQYF.

The chain links TRBV4-2 to TRBJ2-3; TRBD2 matches 12 bases. CDR1 LGHNA and CDR2 YNFKEQ come from the germline V gene. V lost 4 bases, J lost 0 bases, and 2 bases stayed unmatched. The CDR3 extends over 16 amino acids. The CDR3 region has the DNA TGTGCCAGCAGCCCCGGGACTAGCGGGAGCACAGATACGCAGTATTTT. Protein product: CASSPGTSGSTDTQYF.

This chain connects TRBV19 to TRBJ1-5, with a tentative D call TRBD1 (5 bases). Trimming took off 5 bases at V and 4 bases at J, with 15 bases between the two ends. The CDR3 totals 15 residues. Looked up from germline, CDR1 is LNHDA and CDR2 is SQIVND (reference sequence). The CDR3 spells CASSGSGGRNQPQHF. The CDR3 region has the DNA TGTGCCAGTAGTGGGAGTGGGGGGAGGAATCAGCCCCAGCATTTT.

This chain's CDR3 is CASSDYRAATEQYV. The CDR3 nucleotides are TGTGCCAGCAGCGACTACAGGGCCGCTACGGAGCAGTACGTC. The chain recombines TRBV7-8 with TRBJ2-7; D perhaps matches TRBD1 (6 bases). The CDR3 consists of 14 residues. The germline V gene encodes CDR1 SGHVS and CDR2 FQNEAQ. Trimming removed 5 bases from V and 7 bases from J, with 18 bases in between.

The chain has TRBV7-3 and TRBJ1-2, with 8 nucleotides matching TRBD1. Germline loops: CDR1 SGHTA, CDR2 FQGTGA. CDR3 length: 13 amino acids. V shed 6 bases and J 4 bases; nucleotides not matched to a gene: 4. This chain's CDR3 is CASSPTGGYGYTF. The CDR3 DNA reads as TGTGCCAGCAGTCCCACAGGGGGCTATGGCTACACCTTC.

This clone was seen only a few times. V and J are TRBV5-1 and TRBJ2-7, with D perhaps matching TRBD2 (5 bases). With 5 bases removed from V and 2 bases from J, the gap between germline ends came to 11 bases. CDR1 SGHRS and CDR2 YFSETQ come from the germline V gene. The CDR3 consists of 13 residues. The CDR3 DNA is TGCGCCAGCAGTCCGAGCGGAACCTACGAGCAGTACTTC. Translation gives CASSPSGTYEQYF.

The chain has TRBV14 and TRBJ2-7, with D maybe TRBD1 (5 bases). The CDR3 length is 15 residues. Trimming removed 4 bases at V and 3 bases at J, with 16 bases between. Germline V lookup: CDR1 SGHDN, CDR2 FVKESK. The CDR3 sequence: CASSRAGNGYYEQYF. The CDR3 DNA reads as TGTGCCAGCAGCCGCGCAGGGAATGGATACTACGAGCAGTACTTC.

The DNA of the CDR3 is TGTGCCAGCTACGGAGGGCTTAACTACGAGCAGTACTTC. Encoded protein: CASYGGLNYEQYF. J is TRBJ2-7 and V is TRBV27; D may be TRBD2 (6 bases). The V gene's germline CDR1 is MNHEY and CDR2 SMNVEV (reference sequence). The CDR3 runs to 13 residues. V was shortened by 8 bases and J by 3 bases, with 14 bases between the two germline ends.

This chain joins TRBV11-3 and TRBJ2-2; D is undetermined. CDR1 is SGHNT, CDR2 YENEEA, per germline. V lost 1 base to trimming and J lost 3 bases, with 12 bases between them. The length of the CDR3 is 16 residues. CDR3 loop: CASSLGGHLDTGELFF. Here the CDR3 DNA reads TGTGCCAGCAGCTTAGGAGGTCATCTGGACACCGGGGAGCTGTTTTTT. Using reference TRBV11-3 and TRBJ2-2 for the parts outside the CDR3, the full variable domain is EAGVVQSPRYKIIEKKQPVAFWCNPISGHNTLYWYLQNLGQGPELLIRYENEEAVDDSQLPKDRFSAERLKGVDSTLKIQPAELGDSAVYLCASSLGGHLDTGELFFGEGSRLTVL.

The chain employs TRBV19 and TRBJ2-1, with D hard to call. Per the germline V gene, CDR1 is LNHDA and CDR2 is SQIVND (reference sequence). V lost 8 bases and J lost 9, with 20 bases in between. The CDR3 spans 14 residues. CDR3 nucleotides: TGTGCCAGTGGAGCCTTTTATCTCGAGGCTGAGCAGTTCTTC. This sequence encodes CASGAFYLEAEQFF.

The V call is TRBV7-2, the J call TRBJ2-4; a weak D match, TRBD2 (6 bases). CDR1 and CDR2 (germline): SGHTA, FQGNSA. V was trimmed by 2 bases and J by 1 base, leaving 21 bases between them. The CDR3 loop spans 19 amino acids. The CDR3 is CASSLTSGGTGSAKNIQYF. The CDR3 DNA follows: TGTGCCAGCAGCTTAACCAGTGGGGGGACGGGGTCGGCCAAAAACATTCAGTACTTC.

This clone has only one observation. The chain recombines TRBV19 with TRBJ1-3; TRBD1 might be the D (5 bases). CDR1 and CDR2 (germline): LNHDA, SQIVND (reference sequence). There are 17 residues in the CDR3. Trimming took 1 base from V and 0 from J, leaving 13 bases between them. In nucleotides, the CDR3 is TGTGCCAGTAGTATAGCCAGGGCTACAGACTCTGGAAACACCATATATTTT. Residues: CASSIARATDSGNTIYF.

The chain has TRBV27 and TRBJ2-1, with 12 positions matching TRBD1. CDR1 is MNHEY, CDR2 SMNVEV, per germline (reference sequence). Germline trimming cut 3 bases from V and 9 bases from J; bases unmatched to any gene: 6. The CDR3 is 15 amino acids. CDR3 DNA sequence: TGTGCCAGCAGTTTCTCCGGGACAGGGGGCGGTGAGCAGTTCTTC. Translating it yields CASSFSGTGGGEQFF.

The chain links TRBV6-2 or TRBV6-3 to TRBJ1-6; 7 nucleotides match TRBD1. The V and J ends lost 4 bases and 9 bases, in that order; junction bases with no gene match: 9. Germline V CDR1 and CDR2: MNHEY, SVGEGT. This CDR3 spans 15 amino acids. CDR3 coding DNA: TGTGCCAGCAGTTCCCGGGACAGTTTCCGTTCACCCCTCCACTTT. Its translation is CASSSRDSFRSPLHF.

V gene TRBV19 combines with J gene TRBJ1-2; TRBD1 aligns across 9 bases. The CDR3 consists of 16 residues. V was pared by 7 bases and J by 1 base, with 10 bases of the junction left unmatched. Germline CDR1 LNHDA, CDR2 SQIVND (reference sequence). The CDR3 bases are TGTGCCAGTACCTCCGGGACAGGGAAAGATAACTATGGCTACACCTTC. Translation: CASTSGTGKDNYGYTF.

This clone was seen just once. This chain uses TRBV6-4 with TRBJ2-2; tentatively, D is TRBD1 (6 bases). This CDR3 region has 15 residues. Trimming removed 3 bases from V and 5 bases from J, with 13 bases in between. From germline, CDR1 is MRHNA and CDR2 SNTAGT. CDR3 nucleotides: TGTGCCAGCAGTGAAATAGCAGGGGTAACCGGGGAGCTGTTTTTT. Amino acid sequence: CASSEIAGVTGELFF.

The V and J genes are TRBV5-1 and TRBJ1-1; the D gene is possibly TRBD1 (6 bases). Per germline, CDR1 SGHRS and CDR2 YFSETQ. Trimming shortened V by 2 bases and J by 8 bases, and 13 bases separated the two germline ends. The CDR3 is 13 amino acids. This CDR3 reads CASSFTGLPEAFF. The CDR3 DNA sequence: TGCGCCAGCAGCTTCACAGGGTTGCCCGAAGCTTTCTTT.